These T cell receptor beta chains were read from a single sample in a study of blood T cell repertoires in COVID-19. The protocol was immunoSEQ multiplex PCR, while the TCRdb copy is restricted to in-frame clones and leaves out a portion. Here the sample spans more than 70,000 clones, roughly 80% being singletons. The specimen sequenced was peripheral blood. The origin of the receptors is a woman at least 80 years old with active or convalescent COVID-19. CDR3s include the opening cysteine and the closing phenylalanine or tryptophan. A D gene is named only where the DNA matches it firmly. Only some rows state a clone size, as once, few, many or a class for expanded clones.

d_gene: .; j_gene: TRBJ2-6; v_gene: TRBV6-5; abundance: few; CDR3aa: CASSYSRQAGANVLTF; CDR3nt: TGTGCCAGCAGTTACTCCCGACAGGCTGGGGCCAACGTCCTGACTTTC
d_gene: .; j_gene: TRBJ2-1; v_gene: TRBV2; abundance: .; CDR3aa: CASSPDRQILIF; CDR3nt: TGTGCCAGCAGTCCAGACAGACAGATTCTAATCTTC
d_gene: .; j_gene: TRBJ1-2; v_gene: TRBV5-8; abundance: .; CDR3aa: CASSLDRASYGYTF; CDR3nt: TGTGCCAGCAGCTTGGACAGGGCCTCCTATGGCTACACCTTC
d_gene: .; j_gene: TRBJ1-2; v_gene: TRBV6-5; abundance: few; CDR3aa: CASSPDRYYGYTF; CDR3nt: TGTGCCAGCAGTCCGGACAGATACTATGGCTACACCTTC
d_gene: TRBD1; j_gene: TRBJ2-2; v_gene: TRBV3-1/TRBV3-2; abundance: .; CDR3aa: CASSQGAGTGLVGLTGELFF; CDR3nt: TGTGCCAGCAGCCAAGGGGCCGGGACAGGTCTAGTGGGGCTAACCGGGGAGCTGTTTTTT
d_gene: TRBD2; j_gene: TRBJ2-3; v_gene: TRBV2; abundance: once; CDR3aa: CASSEVGLAGVGTDTQYF; CDR3nt: TGTGCCAGCAGTGAAGTGGGACTAGCGGGAGTCGGCACAGATACGCAGTATTTT
d_gene: TRBD2; j_gene: TRBJ2-5; v_gene: TRBV4-1; abundance: .; CDR3aa: CASSQVPSGGQETQYF; CDR3nt: TGCGCCAGCAGCCAAGTGCCTAGCGGGGGACAAGAGACCCAGTACTTC
d_gene: TRBD2; j_gene: TRBJ2-1; v_gene: TRBV28; abundance: .; CDR3aa: CASSPTLGGGAYNEQFF; CDR3nt: TGTGCCAGCAGTCCAACACTCGGCGGGGGGGCCTACAATGAGCAGTTCTTC
d_gene: .; j_gene: TRBJ2-3; v_gene: TRBV12-5; abundance: .; CDR3aa: CASGFVLKQTSGGEDTQYF; CDR3nt: TGTGCTAGTGGTTTTGTACTAAAGCAAACCAGCGGCGGTGAGGATACGCAGTATTTT
d_gene: .; j_gene: TRBJ1-1; v_gene: TRBV4-1; abundance: .; CDR3aa: CASSQVPDRLNTEAFF; CDR3nt: TGCGCCAGCAGCCAAGTACCCGACAGACTGAACACTGAAGCTTTCTTT
d_gene: TRBD1; j_gene: TRBJ2-5; v_gene: TRBV7-2; abundance: once; CDR3aa: CASSIPGTGETQYF; CDR3nt: TGTGCCAGCAGCATACCCGGGACAGGAGAGACCCAGTACTTC
d_gene: .; j_gene: TRBJ1-1; v_gene: TRBV11-2; abundance: .; CDR3aa: CASSLGDGFTEAFF; CDR3nt: TGTGCCAGCAGCTTGGGCGACGGTTTCACTGAAGCTTTCTTT
d_gene: .; j_gene: TRBJ2-3; v_gene: TRBV7-2; abundance: .; CDR3aa: CASSLRGQWSTDTQYF; CDR3nt: TGTGCCAGCAGCCTCAGGGGACAATGGAGCACAGATACGCAGTATTTT
d_gene: .; j_gene: TRBJ1-5; v_gene: TRBV6-6; abundance: .; CDR3aa: CASSQTQTQNQPQHF; CDR3nt: TGTGCCAGCAGCCAGACTCAAACGCAGAATCAGCCCCAGCATTTT
d_gene: TRBD1; j_gene: TRBJ1-2; v_gene: TRBV7-6; abundance: .; CDR3aa: CASSLRTGGDGYTF; CDR3nt: TGTGCCAGCAGCTTACGGACAGGGGGCGATGGCTACACCTTC
d_gene: TRBD2; j_gene: TRBJ2-7; v_gene: TRBV7-2; abundance: .; CDR3aa: CASSTEALAGVEQYF; CDR3nt: TGTGCCAGCAGCACAGAAGCCCTAGCGGGAGTAGAGCAGTACTTC
d_gene: TRBD1; j_gene: TRBJ1-2; v_gene: TRBV14; abundance: .; CDR3aa: CASSPGTGGYYGYTF; CDR3nt: TGTGCCAGCAGCCCTGGGACAGGGGGGTACTATGGCTACACCTTC
d_gene: .; j_gene: TRBJ1-1; v_gene: TRBV25-1; abundance: .; CDR3aa: CASRQTGLTNTEAFF; CDR3nt: TGTGCCAGCAGACAGACAGGACTTACGAACACTGAAGCTTTCTTT
d_gene: TRBD1; j_gene: TRBJ1-1; v_gene: TRBV10-3; abundance: .; CDR3aa: CAIRSSTGTGTEAFF; CDR3nt: TGTGCCATCAGAAGTTCCACAGGGACAGGCACTGAAGCTTTCTTT
d_gene: .; j_gene: TRBJ1-3; v_gene: TRBV7-2; abundance: .; CDR3aa: CASRGDSGNTIYF; CDR3nt: TGTGCCAGCAGAGGGGACTCTGGAAACACCATATATTTT
d_gene: .; j_gene: TRBJ1-6; v_gene: TRBV27; abundance: .; CDR3aa: CASRLAGLSSYNSPLHF; CDR3nt: TGTGCCAGCCGACTGGCGGGTCTAAGCTCCTATAATTCACCCCTCCACTTT
d_gene: TRBD1; j_gene: TRBJ1-2; v_gene: TRBV4-1; abundance: .; CDR3aa: CASSQAQGVGYGYTF; CDR3nt: TGCGCCAGCAGCCAAGCACAGGGGGTGGGCTATGGCTACACCTTC
d_gene: .; j_gene: TRBJ2-3; v_gene: TRBV4-2; abundance: once; CDR3aa: CASSQVGFGGESTDTQYF; CDR3nt: TGTGCCAGCAGCCAAGTAGGGTTCGGCGGGGAGAGCACAGATACGCAGTATTTT
d_gene: .; j_gene: TRBJ1-2; v_gene: TRBV28; abundance: .; CDR3aa: CASSSTQGHYGYTF; CDR3nt: TGTGCCAGCAGTTCCACTCAGGGGCACTATGGCTACACCTTC
d_gene: .; j_gene: TRBJ2-3; v_gene: TRBV15; abundance: .; CDR3aa: CATRRSSTDTQYF; CDR3nt: TGTGCCACCAGACGGTCTAGCACAGATACGCAGTATTTT
d_gene: .; j_gene: TRBJ2-1; v_gene: TRBV5-1; abundance: .; CDR3aa: CASSSPQAQFF; CDR3nt: TGCGCCAGCAGCTCTCCTCAGGCGCAGTTCTTC
d_gene: .; j_gene: TRBJ1-3; v_gene: TRBV7-8; abundance: .; CDR3aa: CASSPDGSSGNTIYF; CDR3nt: TGTGCCAGCAGCCCGGACGGGAGCTCTGGAAACACCATATATTTT
d_gene: TRBD2; j_gene: TRBJ2-1; v_gene: TRBV7-3; abundance: .; CDR3aa: CASSSSAGGFNEQFF; CDR3nt: TGTGCCAGCAGCTCGTCAGCGGGGGGCTTCAATGAGCAGTTCTTC
d_gene: .; j_gene: TRBJ1-2; v_gene: TRBV6-5; abundance: .; CDR3aa: CASGEELLYGYTF; CDR3nt: TGTGCCAGCGGGGAGGAACTCCTCTATGGCTACACCTTC
d_gene: TRBD1; j_gene: TRBJ2-5; v_gene: TRBV7-2; abundance: .; CDR3aa: CASSLERGQIETQYF; CDR3nt: TGTGCCAGCAGCTTAGAACGGGGACAGATCGAGACCCAGTACTTC
d_gene: TRBD2; j_gene: TRBJ2-2; v_gene: TRBV11-2; abundance: .; CDR3aa: CASSLDVAGGTTGELFF; CDR3nt: TGTGCCAGCAGCTTAGACGTAGCGGGAGGTACTACCGGGGAGCTGTTTTTT
d_gene: TRBD1; j_gene: TRBJ1-1; v_gene: TRBV7-8; abundance: .; CDR3aa: CASSRRDSNTEAFF; CDR3nt: TGTGCCAGCAGCCGCCGGGACAGCAACACTGAAGCTTTCTTT
d_gene: TRBD1; j_gene: TRBJ2-6; v_gene: TRBV28; abundance: .; CDR3aa: CASSLGTASGANVLTF; CDR3nt: TGTGCCAGCAGCTTAGGGACAGCCTCTGGGGCCAACGTCCTGACTTTC
d_gene: .; j_gene: TRBJ1-5; v_gene: TRBV28; abundance: .; CDR3aa: CASSFGGSNQPQHF; CDR3nt: TGTGCCAGCAGTTTCGGAGGGAGCAATCAGCCCCAGCATTTT
d_gene: .; j_gene: TRBJ1-5; v_gene: TRBV19; abundance: few; CDR3aa: CASNRGTGNQPQHF; CDR3nt: TGTGCCAGCAACCGTGGCACAGGCAATCAGCCCCAGCATTTT
d_gene: TRBD2; j_gene: TRBJ2-1; v_gene: TRBV4-1; abundance: .; CDR3aa: CASSQGSGTRAYNEQFF; CDR3nt: TGCGCCAGCAGCCAAGGGTCCGGGACTAGGGCTTACAATGAGCAGTTCTTC
d_gene: TRBD1; j_gene: TRBJ1-6; v_gene: TRBV2; abundance: .; CDR3aa: CASRDRRDSPLHF; CDR3nt: TGTGCCAGCAGGGACAGGAGGGATTCACCCCTCCACTTT
d_gene: TRBD2; j_gene: TRBJ2-3; v_gene: TRBV5-1; abundance: .; CDR3aa: CASTGTSFSDTQYF; CDR3nt: TGCGCCAGCACCGGGACTAGCTTTTCAGATACGCAGTATTTT
d_gene: .; j_gene: TRBJ1-4; v_gene: TRBV7-9; abundance: many; CDR3aa: CASSLAGSIEKLFF; CDR3nt: TGTGCCAGCAGCTTGGCGGGGTCTATCGAAAAACTGTTTTTT
d_gene: TRBD1; j_gene: TRBJ1-1; v_gene: TRBV5-6; abundance: once; CDR3aa: CASSLETRGPGTEAFF; CDR3nt: TGTGCCAGCAGCTTGGAAACCAGGGGGCCAGGCACTGAAGCTTTCTTT
d_gene: TRBD1; j_gene: TRBJ1-2; v_gene: TRBV6-5; abundance: few; CDR3aa: CASRTEGQTNYGYTF; CDR3nt: TGTGCCAGCAGAACGGAGGGACAGACGAACTATGGCTACACCTTC
d_gene: TRBD1; j_gene: TRBJ1-2; v_gene: TRBV19; abundance: .; CDR3aa: CASRDGQGGNYGYTF; CDR3nt: TGTGCCAGCCGCGACGGACAGGGAGGGAACTATGGCTACACCTTC
d_gene: .; j_gene: TRBJ1-5; v_gene: TRBV11-2; abundance: .; CDR3aa: CASSLVTGPRNQPQHF; CDR3nt: TGTGCCAGCAGCTTAGTTACAGGGCCCCGGAATCAGCCCCAGCATTTT
d_gene: TRBD1; j_gene: TRBJ2-2; v_gene: TRBV6-2/TRBV6-3; abundance: .; CDR3aa: CASSLTSRGQGELFF; CDR3nt: TGTGCCAGCAGTTTAACGAGCAGGGGGCAGGGGGAGCTGTTTTTT
d_gene: .; j_gene: TRBJ1-4; v_gene: TRBV20-1; abundance: .; CDR3aa: CSASKGAQTTYEKLFF; CDR3nt: TGCAGTGCTAGTAAAGGGGCCCAGACCACCTATGAAAAACTGTTTTTT
d_gene: TRBD1; j_gene: TRBJ1-2; v_gene: TRBV19; abundance: few; CDR3aa: CASSTDRVVHGYTF; CDR3nt: TGTGCCAGTAGCACGGACAGGGTAGTCCATGGCTACACCTTC
d_gene: TRBD2; j_gene: TRBJ2-7; v_gene: TRBV13; abundance: once; CDR3aa: CASSLVFGGMSYEQYF; CDR3nt: TGTGCCAGCAGCTTAGTTTTCGGGGGGATGTCCTACGAGCAGTACTTC
d_gene: TRBD1; j_gene: TRBJ1-6; v_gene: TRBV7-9; abundance: .; CDR3aa: CASSSGGQAPSPLHF; CDR3nt: TGTGCCAGCAGCTCAGGGGGACAGGCCCCCTCACCCCTCCACTTT